This record concerns one T cell receptor beta chain sequence. Its antigen remains unidentified. The data belong to a study of T cells after yellow fever vaccination. Study at large: Preparation of the low-cell-number fractions used SMART-Seq v4 Ultra Low Input.

Overall study results and limits: Secondary responses were weaker yet peaked faster, day 5 versus 15. CD4 and CD8 compartments shared a small share of clonotypes, likely from convergent recombination.

Each CDR3 protein gets one entry after TCRdb re-called the 5' RACE reads with MiXCR. Among a few hundred thousand distinct CDR3 sequences listed, around 8.1% were seen once. V was pared by 0 bases and J by 13 bases, with 19 bases between. Germline values: CDR1 LGHDT, CDR2 YNNKEL (reference sequence). The CDR3 is made up of 14 amino acids. The source is a man aged 18 to 29 who received the YFV17D yellow fever vaccine. Specimen: PBMCs, collected roughly 46 days after the first yellow fever vaccination. The rearrangement links TRBV3-1 to TRBJ2-7; D call uncertain. The CDR3 loop reads CASSQDFSANPQYF. CDR3 nucleotide sequence: TGTGCCAGCAGCCAAGATTTCAGCGCCAACCCGCAATACTTC.